The 21 T cell receptor beta chains in this list originate from one sample, sequenced in a study of sequential checkpoint blockade in melanoma. Repertoires were generated with immunoSEQ multiplex PCR, while TCRdb's copy carries only in-frame clones and drops some. Here the sample spans about 22,000 clones, over 75% being singletons. Treatment given: randomized to nivolumab then ipilimumab (arm A) or the reverse (arm B). The source material was CD8+ T cells sorted from blood (inferred from file names), sampled from a patient given nivolumab and ipilimumab in sequence. The origin of the receptors is a human donor with melanoma.

This chain joins TRBV11-3 and TRBJ1-1; D is undetermined. Germline loops: CDR1 SGHNT, CDR2 YENEEA. The CDR3 runs to 13 residues. The ends were cut back, 0 bases at V and 6 bases at J, with 8 bases in the middle. CDR3 in amino acids: CASSLDPTAEAFF. The CDR3 DNA reads as TGTGCCAGCAGCTTAGATCCCACGGCTGAAGCTTTCTTT.

The chain has TRBV7-9 and TRBJ2-2, with 14 bases fitting TRBD2. The trim removed 5 bases at V and 5 bases at J, leaving 7 bases unmatched. CDR3 size: 17 residues. The germline V gene has CDR1 SEHNR and CDR2 FQNEAQ (reference sequence). CDR3: CASSRGLAGAMTGELFF. The CDR3 DNA reads TGTGCCAGCAGCCGGGGACTAGCGGGAGCGATGACCGGGGAGCTGTTTTTT.

This sequence joins TRBV6-5 and TRBJ2-3, with D possibly TRBD2 on 6 matching bases. The CDR3 is made up of 11 amino acids. CDR1 is MNHEY, CDR2 SVGAGI, per germline. V was pared by 6 bases and J by 6 bases, with 7 bases between. The CDR3 region is CASRGRDTQYF. DNA for the CDR3: TGTGCCAGCAGGGGGAGGGATACGCAGTATTTT.

The rearrangement links TRBV27 to TRBJ1-2; no clear D. V lost 5 bases and J lost 4, with 14 bases in between. Germline CDR1 reads MNHEY; CDR2 reads SMNVEV (reference sequence). There are 14 residues in the CDR3. The chain's CDR3 is CASSPSGVGYGYTF. The CDR3 coding sequence is TGTGCCAGCAGTCCATCCGGGGTTGGCTATGGCTACACCTTC.

This clone appeared once. The chain has TRBV9 and TRBJ2-6; 9 nucleotides align to TRBD1. This CDR3 is built from 16 residues. Germline-derived CDR1 and CDR2 are SGDLS and YYNGEE. Trimming cost V 0 bases and J 8 bases; bases outside gene matches: 6. The CDR3: CASSVAPQGASNVLTF. CDR3 DNA: TGTGCCAGCAGCGTAGCTCCACAGGGGGCCTCCAACGTCCTGACTTTC.

V is TRBV4-3 and J is TRBJ2-1, with 8 positions matching TRBD2. The CDR3 extends over 16 amino acids. V dropped 5 bases and J dropped 4; count of bases not matched to a gene: 10. Germline CDR1 and CDR2: LGHNA and YSLEER. CDR3: CASSVGELAEYNEQFF. The CDR3 coding sequence is TGCGCCAGCAGCGTAGGGGAACTAGCGGAGTACAATGAGCAGTTCTTC.

The V and J genes are TRBV19 and TRBJ2-1, with 13 bases identical to TRBD2. There are 15 residues in the CDR3. Losses at the gene ends were 4 bases for V and 4 bases for J; bases not matched to a gene: 1. Germline lookup yields CDR1 LNHDA and CDR2 SQIVND (reference sequence). CDR3 amino acids: CASSTLAGGYNEQFF. In DNA, the CDR3 is TGTGCCAGTAGTACACTAGCGGGAGGGTACAATGAGCAGTTCTTC.

This clone was found a few times. V usage is TRBV5-1 and J usage is TRBJ2-7; 7 positions match TRBD1. Unmatched junction bases numbered 8, after V lost 5 bases and J lost 0 bases. Germline V lookup: CDR1 SGHRS, CDR2 YFSETQ. This CDR3 is 15 amino acids long. The CDR3 region has the DNA TGCGCCAGCAGTCCCGGGACAGCTCCCTCCTACGAGCAGTACTTC. This sequence encodes CASSPGTAPSYEQYF.

The V call is TRBV10-3, the J call TRBJ2-5; possible D gene TRBD2, 6 bases. Per germline, CDR1 ENHRY and CDR2 SYGVKD. The V and J ends lost 0 bases and 6 bases respectively, with 17 bases between them. The CDR3 runs to 16 residues. CDR3 sequence (DNA): TGTGCCATCAGTGAGTCATTCGGGGGAAGGGTGAAGACCCAGTACTTC. This translates into CAISESFGGRVKTQYF.

This clone came up once. The V call is TRBV28, the J call TRBJ1-2, with TRBD1 matching over 7 bases. The length of the CDR3 is 15 residues. Germline loops: CDR1 MDHEN, CDR2 SYDVKM. V lost 4 bases and J lost 6; bases outside the gene matches: 11. CDR3 DNA: TGTGCCAGCAGTTACTACAGCACAGGGGATGATGGCTACACCTTC. Its protein is CASSYYSTGDDGYTF.

Here the CDR3 DNA reads TGCGCCAGCAGCTGGACCGGGACTACCTATTCGACGGGCAATGAGCAGTTCTTC. Translating it yields CASSWTGTTYSTGNEQFF. The rearrangement links TRBV5-1 to TRBJ2-1; 7 bases are shared with TRBD2. This CDR3 comprises 18 residues. The J segment lost 6 bases and the V segment lost 3 bases, leaving 18 bases of the junction unmatched. Germline-derived CDR1 and CDR2 are SGHRS and YFSETQ.

The chain has TRBV25-1 and TRBJ2-5; D perhaps matches TRBD1 (6 bases). The CDR3 length is 15 residues. Germline CDR1 MGHDK, CDR2 SYGVNS. Between the trimmed V and J ends, which lost 3 bases and 4 bases, there was a span of 15 bases. The CDR3 DNA reads as TGTGCCAGCAGTGAGGGACACCAGGTCGGAGAGACCCAGTACTTC. Translation gives CASSEGHQVGETQYF.

The chain links TRBV19 to TRBJ1-5; D gene uncertain. V lost 3 bases and J 2 bases, leaving 8 bases between the germline ends. Germline assignment: CDR1 LNHDA and CDR2 SQIVND (reference sequence). The CDR3 spans 14 residues. In nucleotides, the CDR3 is TGTGCCAGTAGTATTCGGGATGGCAATCAGCCCCAGCATTTT. Translating it yields CASSIRDGNQPQHF.

V and J are TRBV19 and TRBJ2-7; possibly TRBD1 for D (6 bases). From germline, CDR1 is LNHDA and CDR2 SQIVND (reference sequence). Trimming took off 5 bases at V and 3 bases at J, with 11 bases between the two ends. CDR3 length equals 13 residues. The CDR3 sequence is CASSGRQDYEQYF. For the CDR3, the DNA is TGTGCCAGTAGTGGACGACAGGACTACGAGCAGTACTTC.

DNA for the CDR3: TGTGCCAGCAGCCAAGAAGGAAATCAGGGGTCCTACAATGAGCAGTTCTTC. It encodes CASSQEGNQGSYNEQFF. The genes are TRBV4-2 and TRBJ2-1; a possible D gene is TRBD1 (6 bases). Per germline, CDR1 LGHNA and CDR2 YNFKEQ. This CDR3 spans 17 amino acids. Deletions cut 0 bases from V and 1 base from J, with 13 bases between.

The chain combines TRBV11-2 with TRBJ2-5; D is perhaps TRBD2 (5 bases). There are 14 residues in the CDR3. V shed 1 base and J shed 5 bases, with 11 bases lying between them. Germline CDR1 and CDR2: SGHAT and FQNNGV. CDR3 amino acids: CASSLVGVGETQYF. CDR3 DNA sequence: TGTGCCAGCAGCTTAGTCGGGGTTGGTGAGACCCAGTACTTC.

This chain links TRBV6-1 with TRBJ2-5; TRBD1 matches 9 bases. The CDR3 runs 14 residues. The germline CDR1 and CDR2 sequences are MNHNS and SASEGT. J gave up 5 bases and V 5 bases, and 6 bases lay outside the gene matches. The CDR3 here is CASSPTGGIETQYF. The CDR3, as DNA: TGTGCCAGCAGTCCAACAGGGGGCATTGAGACCCAGTACTTC.

This clone was observed once. V is TRBV4-2 and J is TRBJ2-1; TRBD1 agrees at 7 bases. Looked up from germline, CDR1 is LGHNA and CDR2 is YNFKEQ. The length of the CDR3 is 16 residues. J lost 10 bases, V lost 2 bases, and 14 bases had no gene match. The CDR3 bases are TGTGCCAGCAGCCAAACCGGGACAGCGATCTCCGGGGAGCAGTTCTTC. Its protein is CASSQTGTAISGEQFF.

The chain employs TRBV28 and TRBJ1-1, with a tentative D call TRBD1 (6 bases). The length of the CDR3 is 13 residues. Germline V gene lookup returns CDR1 MDHEN and CDR2 SYDVKM. Trimming left V 2 bases short and J 4 bases short, with 8 bases between. The CDR3 DNA sequence: TGTGCCAGCAGTTTAGGACAGCCCACTGAAGCTTTCTTT. Translation gives CASSLGQPTEAFF. Supplemented by reference TRBV28 and TRBJ1-1, the full variable domain reads DVKVTQSSRYLVKRTGEKVFLECVQDMDHENMFWYRQDPGLGLRLIYFSYDVKMKEKGDIPEGYSVSREKKERFSLILESASTNQTSMYLCASSLGQPTEAFFGQGTRLTVV.

The count of this clone is one. The V call is TRBV23-1, the J call TRBJ1-1; 8 positions agree with TRBD1. TRBV23-1 is labeled an ORF, and its function is uncertain. This CDR3 spans 14 amino acids. J gave up 0 bases and V 3 bases, and 0 bases lay outside the gene matches. Here the CDR3 DNA reads TGCGCCAGCAGTCAGGACAGGGTGAACACTGAAGCTTTCTTT. It translates to CASSQDRVNTEAFF.

This sequence joins TRBV5-1 and TRBJ2-5; TRBD1 matches at 7 bases. With the DNA end fitting TRBJ2-7 better, the J assignment may be wrong. The CDR3 is 15 amino acids. CDR1 and CDR2 from the germline V gene are SGHRS and YFSETQ. In DNA, the CDR3 is TGCGCCAGCAGCTCCTCAGGGGGTCTTGCCTACGAGCAGTACTTC. Translated, it gives CASSSSGGLAYEQYF.